This T cell receptor beta chain stems from a study of cytomegalovirus exposure and HLA in healthy donors. Study findings and constraints: Productive status was seen about 90% or about 30% of the time for most TCR beta V segments in an earlier analysis. Rates of TCR association differed by HLA locus in a later analysis, with DRB1 highest and HLA-C lowest. Further analysis was carried out later, and it showed several of the most significant clusters appearing linked to common viral pathogens.

About this clone itself: The antigen is unknown.

The study ran its PCR with 60 Vbeta and 13 Jbeta primers. The method was immunoSEQ multiplex PCR; TCRdb's version includes in-frame clones alone and lacks a portion of them. The sample shows roughly 150,000 clones, roughly three quarters of them seen only once. The CDR3 loop spans 15 amino acids. In germline, CDR1 is SGHRS, CDR2 YFSETQ. V shed 0 bases, J shed 2 bases, and the junction held 3 bases outside the gene matches. Material: PBMCs. This rearrangement joins TRBV5-1 to TRBJ2-3, with TRBD1 matching over 7 bases. This clonotype was obtained from a woman aged 35 to 49 in good health and CMV-seronegative. The CDR3 DNA reads TGCGCCAGCAGCTTGGGGGACAGTGTCACAGATACGCAGTATTTT. Translated, it gives CASSLGDSVTDTQYF.